This TCR beta chain was captured by sequencing in a study of early T cells in non-severe SARS-CoV-2 infection. This clonotype has at least ten counts. J was trimmed by 5 bases and V by 1 base; bases with no gene match: 5. Germline lookup yields CDR1 SGHKS and CDR2 YYEKEE (reference sequence). The CDR3 runs 15 residues. TCRdb itself ran the 5' RACE reads through MiXCR, one entry per CDR3 protein. This table has tens of thousands of distinct CDR3 sequences, around 5% appearing once. The chain employs TRBV5-5 and TRBJ1-5; 8 bases fit TRBD1. This clonotype originated in an adult who was a healthcare worker with PCR-confirmed SARS-CoV-2 infection or an uninfected control (not recorded which). Sequencing was carried out using whole blood. The CDR3 loop is CASSLYQGADQPQHF. The CDR3 DNA reads as TGTGCCAGCAGCTTGTACCAGGGGGCGGATCAGCCCCAGCATTTT.